What follows are 24 T cell receptor beta chains derived from one specimen sequenced in a study of T cell responses to AZD1222 COVID-19 vaccine. Clones were sequenced by immunoSEQ multiplex PCR, and TCRdb holds only the in-frame ones, with some missing. The sample shows about 120,000 clones, 87% of them seen only once. Source: peripheral blood, taken on day 0 of AZD1222 vaccination. The origin of the receptors is an adult in good health.

The chain recombines TRBV3-1 (or the pseudogene TRBV3-2) with TRBJ2-2, with D unresolved. CDR1 LGHDT and CDR2 YNNKEL come from the germline V gene (reference sequence). The CDR3 runs 14 residues. Trimming stripped 1 base from V and 5 bases from J, with 8 bases between. The DNA of the CDR3 is TGTGCCAGCAGCCAAGTCAGTAGGACCGGGGAGCTGTTTTTT. Translation: CASSQVSRTGELFF.

The chain employs TRBV7-2 and TRBJ1-2; 9 bases match TRBD1. J was trimmed by 3 bases and V by 1 base; bases with no gene match: 6. The CDR3 length is 16 residues. The germline CDR1 and CDR2 sequences are SGHTA and FQGNSA. The CDR3 sequence: CASSLVTGQGDYGYTF. CDR3 DNA: TGTGCCAGCAGCTTAGTAACGGGACAGGGCGACTATGGCTACACCTTC.

The rearrangement uses TRBV10-3 and TRBJ2-3; TRBD1 matches at 9 bases. There are 18 residues in the CDR3. J lost 3 bases, V lost 4 bases, and 14 bases had no gene match. CDR1 and CDR2 (germline): ENHRY, SYGVKD. CDR3 sequence (DNA): TGTGCCATCAGTGGCCCGTCCCGGGACAGGGTTAGGACAGATACGCAGTATTTT. It is translated as CAISGPSRDRVRTDTQYF.

The chain joins TRBV5-4 to TRBJ2-7, with a weak D call TRBD2 (6 bases). CDR1 is SGHNT and CDR2 is YYREEE in the germline V gene (reference sequence). This CDR3 has 15 residues. Trimming stripped 4 bases from V and 0 bases from J, with 14 bases between. The CDR3 nucleotides read TGTGCCAGCAGCACCCCGGACGGGAGCTCCTACGAGCAGTACTTC. Residues: CASSTPDGSSYEQYF.

Notes on this clone: Relative to the germline gene, one junction end is altered; a read error may explain this. CDR3 DNA sequence: TGTGCTAGCAGGCCAGGAACGGGACGGGCCAACACCGGGGAGCTGTTTTTT. Protein sequence: CASRPGTGRANTGELFF. This chain links TRBV7-7 with TRBJ2-2; either TRBD1 or TRBD2 may fit D (5 bases each). CDR3 length: 17 residues. The germline V gene has CDR1 SSHAT and CDR2 FNYEAQ (reference sequence). The whole variable domain, remainder taken from reference TRBV7-7 and TRBJ2-2, is GAGVSQSPRYKVTKRGQDVTLRCDPISSHATLYWYQQALGQGPEFLTYFNYEAQPDKSGLPSDRFSAERPEGSISTLTIQRTEQRDSAMYRCASRPGTGRANTGELFFGEGSRLTVL.

This clone has just a few counts. V usage is TRBV28 and J usage is TRBJ2-1; 7 positions agree with TRBD1. With 3 bases clipped from V and 7 bases from J, the junction kept 12 bases outside the gene matches. This CDR3 has 16 amino acids. Per the germline V gene, CDR1 is MDHEN and CDR2 is SYDVKM. This CDR3 reads CASSFRQGRGRNEQFF. The CDR3 nucleotides read TGTGCCAGCAGTTTCCGACAGGGTAGGGGCAGGAATGAGCAGTTCTTC.

The J gene is TRBJ1-1, the V gene TRBV15, with D possibly being TRBD1 (5 bases). The germline CDR1 and CDR2 sequences are LNHNV and YYDKDF (reference sequence). V lost 1 base and J lost 0, with 6 bases in between. The CDR3 has 14 amino acids. This CDR3 reads CATSRGQMNTEAFF. The CDR3 nucleotides read TGTGCCACCAGCAGAGGACAGATGAACACTGAAGCTTTCTTT.

The J gene is TRBJ1-4, the V gene TRBV9, with D possibly being TRBD1 (6 bases). The CDR3 contains 15 residues. Trimming took 3 bases from V and 3 from J, leaving 12 bases between them. Germline CDR1 SGDLS, CDR2 YYNGEE. In DNA form, the CDR3 reads TGTGCCAGCAGCGGCGGGGGCACGGCTAATGAAAAACTGTTTTTT. Amino acid sequence: CASSGGGTANEKLFF. The full variable domain, in which reference TRBV9 and TRBJ1-4 provide the parts outside the CDR3, is DSGVTQTPKHLITATGQRVTLRCSPRSGDLSVYWYQQSLDQGLQFLIQYYNGEERAKGNILERFSAQQFPDLHSELNLSSLELGDSALYFCASSGGGTANEKLFFGSGTQLSVL.

The CDR3 region is CASTRGAGGEAFF. The CDR3 DNA is TGTGCCAGCACTAGGGGGGCCGGGGGTGAAGCTTTCTTT. The chain joins TRBV19 to TRBJ1-1; D perhaps matches TRBD1 (6 bases). V lost 9 bases and J lost 7, with 18 bases in between. This CDR3 is 13 amino acids long. CDR1 is LNHDA and CDR2 is SQIVND in the germline V gene (reference sequence).

This chain links TRBV27 with TRBJ1-1; maybe TRBD1 (5 bases). CDR1 MNHEY and CDR2 SMNVEV come from the germline V gene (reference sequence). Trimming removed 4 bases from V and 7 bases from J, with 19 bases in between. The CDR3 totals 15 residues. The CDR3 DNA follows: TGTGCCAGCAGTTCTAATATTGCAGGGTTAGGTGAAGCTTTCTTT. Amino acids: CASSSNIAGLGEAFF.

The gene calls are TRBV18 and TRBJ1-4; D is possibly TRBD1 (5 bases). Deletions cut 2 bases from V and 8 bases from J, with 18 bases between. This CDR3 contains 16 residues. Germline values: CDR1 KGHSH, CDR2 LQKENI. The CDR3 DNA follows: TGTGCCAGCTCACCAGACGGGACGCAAAGGGAGGAAAAACTGTTTTTT. Its translation is CASSPDGTQREEKLFF.

This chain joins TRBV29-1 and TRBJ1-1, with D maybe TRBD1 (5 bases). Between the trimmed V and J ends, which lost 7 bases and 10 bases, there was a span of 19 bases. The CDR3 spans 12 residues. The germline CDR1 and CDR2 sequences are SQVTM and ANQGSEA. CDR3 sequence (DNA): TGCAGCGGGAGGACGGGGGTTGGGAGAGCTTTCTTT. It is translated as CSGRTGVGRAFF.

The chain carries TRBV2 and TRBJ1-6, with 9 bases aligning to TRBD1. This CDR3 region has 14 residues. The ends lost 8 bases at V and 6 bases at J; junction bases unmatched: 5. CDR1 SNHLY and CDR2 FYNNEI come from the germline V gene. The CDR3 region has the DNA TGTGCCAGCCGGGACAGGGCGGTTAATTCACCCCTCCACTTT. Encoded protein: CASRDRAVNSPLHF.

DNA for the CDR3: TGTGCCAGCAGTTACAGGGGGATTGGGGACACAGATACGCAGTATTTT. It yields the protein CASSYRGIGDTDTQYF. This sequence joins TRBV6-5 and TRBJ2-3; the D gene is possibly TRBD1 (6 bases). This CDR3 contains 16 residues. Germline V gives CDR1 MNHEY, CDR2 SVGAGI. Trimming took 2 bases from V and 2 from J, leaving 14 bases between them.

The V gene is TRBV5-4, the J gene TRBJ1-6; possibly TRBD1 for D (5 bases). The V gene's germline CDR1 is SGHNT and CDR2 YYREEE (reference sequence). V was trimmed by 3 bases and J by 7 bases, leaving 8 bases between them. The CDR3 consists of 13 residues. The CDR3 DNA reads TGTGCCAGCAGCTCCGGGACCAATTCACCCCTCCACTTT. Its protein is CASSSGTNSPLHF.

The chain couples TRBV12-5 to TRBJ2-3, with 11 positions matching TRBD2. Trimming at V came to 6 bases and at J to 0 bases, leaving 8 bases not matched to a gene. Looked up from germline, CDR1 is LGHNT and CDR2 is FRNRAP. This CDR3 is 17 amino acids long. The CDR3 reads CASGSTRTSGSTDTQYF. The CDR3 DNA follows: TGTGCTAGTGGCTCGACCCGGACTAGCGGGAGCACAGATACGCAGTATTTT. The full variable domain, rest sourced from reference TRBV12-5 and TRBJ2-3, is DARVTQTPRHKVTEMGQEVTMRCQPILGHNTVFWYRQTMMQGLELLAYFRNRAPLDDSGMPKDRFSAEMPDATLATLKIQPSEPRDSAVYFCASGSTRTSGSTDTQYFGPGTRLTVL.

V gene TRBV5-8 combines with J gene TRBJ1-2; D is unclear. Germline assignment: CDR1 SGHTS and CDR2 YDEGEE. Trimming left V 2 bases short and J 2 bases short, with 7 bases between. The CDR3 runs to 13 residues. CDR3 region: CASSFEQNYGYTF. The CDR3 nucleotides read TGTGCCAGCAGCTTTGAACAGAACTATGGCTACACCTTC.

The sample holds a few counts of this clone. The V gene is TRBV18, the J gene TRBJ1-4; the D gene is possibly TRBD1 (6 bases). The CDR3 totals 13 residues. Trimming cost V 6 bases and J 5 bases, with 10 bases left between them. The V gene's germline CDR1 is KGHSH and CDR2 LQKENI. The CDR3 bases are TGTGCCAGCTCCCCGGACAGAAATGAAAAACTGTTTTTT. Amino acid sequence: CASSPDRNEKLFF.

This chain connects TRBV27 to TRBJ1-4; the D is unclear. The CDR3 spans 13 residues. V lost 8 bases, J lost 3 bases, and 10 bases lay in between. The germline CDR1 and CDR2 sequences are MNHEY and SMNVEV (reference sequence). The CDR3 reads CASSVWANEKLFF. The CDR3 DNA follows: TGTGCCAGCTCCGTTTGGGCTAATGAAAAACTGTTTTTT. Full variable domain (outside the CDR3, taken from reference TRBV27 and TRBJ1-4): EAQVTQNPRYLITVTGKKLTVTCSQNMNHEYMSWYRQDPGLGLRQIYYSMNVEVTDKGDVPEGYKVSRKEKRNFPLILESPSPNQTSLYFCASSVWANEKLFFGSGTQLSVL.

The rearrangement links TRBV4-1 to TRBJ2-2; D gene uncertain. Germline CDR1 reads MGHRA; CDR2 reads YSYEKL. The ends were cut back, 1 base at V and 8 bases at J, with 8 bases in the middle. This CDR3 region has 13 residues. The CDR3 protein is CASSQGYGGELFF. The CDR3, as DNA: TGCGCCAGCAGCCAAGGGTATGGTGGGGAGCTGTTTTTT.

This chain connects TRBV9 to TRBJ1-4; D remains ambiguous. This CDR3 contains 15 residues. Trimming pared 3 bases from V and 0 bases from J, leaving 9 bases between. Germline V gene sequence: CDR1 SGDLS, CDR2 YYNGEE. CDR3: CASSGPGATNEKLFF. The DNA for the CDR3 is TGTGCCAGCAGCGGGCCTGGGGCAACTAATGAAAAACTGTTTTTT.

J is TRBJ1-5 and V is TRBV4-2; D unclear. The germline V gene has CDR1 LGHNA and CDR2 YNFKEQ. The CDR3 length is 15 residues. V lost 0 bases to trimming and J lost 0 bases, with 6 bases between them. The CDR3 here is CASSQDRNSNQPQHF. The CDR3 nucleotides read TGTGCCAGCAGCCAAGATAGAAATAGCAATCAGCCCCAGCATTTT.

V and J are TRBV11-2 and TRBJ2-7; 8 nucleotides align to TRBD2. J lost 2 bases, V lost 4 bases, and 4 bases had no gene match. The CDR3 loop spans 14 amino acids. Germline CDR1 SGHAT, CDR2 FQNNGV. CDR3 DNA sequence: TGTGCCAGCAGCTCGGGACTAGTTGCCTACGAGCAGTACTTC. Its translation: CASSSGLVAYEQYF.

V gene TRBV7-9 combines with J gene TRBJ2-2, with 7 bases that match TRBD1. Germline CDR1 SEHNR, CDR2 FQNEAQ (reference sequence). Germline trimming cut 11 bases from V and 4 bases from J; bases unmatched to any gene: 13. The CDR3 covers 15 residues. CDR3 residues: CALGGASLGTGELFF. Written as DNA, the CDR3 is TGTGCCCTAGGGGGCGCGAGCCTGGGCACCGGGGAGCTGTTTTTT.